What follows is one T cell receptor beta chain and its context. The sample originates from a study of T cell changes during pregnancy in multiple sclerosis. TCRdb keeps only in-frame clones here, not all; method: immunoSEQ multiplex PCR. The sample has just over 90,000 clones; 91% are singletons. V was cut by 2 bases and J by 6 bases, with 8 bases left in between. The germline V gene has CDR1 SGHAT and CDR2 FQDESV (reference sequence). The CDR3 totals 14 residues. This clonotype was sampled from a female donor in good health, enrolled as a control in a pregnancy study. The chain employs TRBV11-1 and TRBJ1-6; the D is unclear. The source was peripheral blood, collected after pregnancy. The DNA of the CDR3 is TGTGCCAGCAGCTTACAACAGCCTAATTCACCCCTCCACTTT. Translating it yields CASSLQQPNSPLHF.